This T cell receptor (beta chain) was sequenced during a study of blood T cell repertoires in COVID-19. Germline loops: CDR1 SGHRS, CDR2 YFSETQ. Trimming cost V 1 base and J 2 bases, with 7 bases left between them. The CDR3 is 13 amino acids. Libraries were prepared by immunoSEQ multiplex PCR; TCRdb keeps only in-frame clonotypes and omits some of them. The sample yields roughly 500,000 clones, nearly 90% seen once. The V call is TRBV5-1, the J call TRBJ2-7; D not certain. Specimen: peripheral blood. The clonotype originates from a man in his late teens or twenties with COVID-19, enrolled during active disease. The CDR3 loop is CASSLSRAYEQYF. DNA of the CDR3: TGCGCCAGCAGCTTGTCCCGGGCCTACGAGCAGTACTTC.